This T cell receptor beta chain was sequenced during a study of blood T cell repertoires in COVID-19. Study-level information: The study drew acute and convalescent COVID-19 samples from the United States, Italy and Spain.

In the study's own analysis: For nucleated cells, counts were estimated from reference gene primer amplification. Measured with immunoSEQ multiplex PCR; TCRdb has only the in-frame clones, and not every one. V and J calls and clone size are as listed in that table; D and trimming were resolved from the DNA. The sample includes more than 350,000 clones, 87% of them seen just once. The Seattle patients, enrolled during active infection, were followed longitudinally. This receptor was obtained from a woman aged 25 to 39 with COVID-19, enrolled during active disease. What was sequenced was peripheral blood.

The CDR3 is CASSGSQAGQPQHF. The DNA of the CDR3 is TGTGCCAGCAGTGGTTCCCAGGCGGGACAGCCCCAGCATTTT. The rearrangement links TRBV6-2 or TRBV6-3 to TRBJ1-5, with D hard to call. Germline loops: CDR1 MNHEY, CDR2 SVGEGT. The CDR3 consists of 14 residues. Trimming shortened V by 5 bases and J by 7 bases, and 15 bases separated the two germline ends.